The next 31 T cell receptor beta chains were all read from a single sample in a study of beta chain features in type 1 diabetes (dated by TCRdb to the late 2010s). Library creation used the immunoSEQ multiplex PCR assay. All of the isolated RNA was reverse transcribed with the High Capacity cDNA Reverse Transcription Kit, so expressed TCRB transcripts were sequenced. TCRdb holds this immuneACCESS table with in-frame rearrangements only. Some clones are missing; in checked studies, unresolved V genes explain under half, and the rest has no known cause. The sample has tens of thousands of clones on record, 25% to 35% of them singletons. The ten most abundant clones make up about 0.5% of the sample. Sequenced sample: stem cell memory CD4+ T cells from blood. Taken with the paper, the label for cell subset or site translates to: stem cell-like memory CD4+ T cells. The receptors shown here come from a woman between 18 and 30 years old in good health.

V gene TRBV11-3 combines with J gene TRBJ2-1; D possibly corresponds to TRBD1 (6 bases). Deletions cut 3 bases from V and 0 bases from J, with 12 bases between. This CDR3 is built from 16 residues. The germline gives CDR1 SGHNT, CDR2 YENEEA. The CDR3 loop is CASSLDSLSSYNEQFF. The CDR3 DNA sequence: TGTGCCAGCAGCTTGGACAGCCTGAGCTCCTACAATGAGCAGTTCTTC.

This chain links TRBV18 with TRBJ2-7, with TRBD1 identical over 9 bases. Germline loops: CDR1 KGHSH, CDR2 LQKENI. The V and J ends lost 2 bases and 2 bases, in that order; junction bases with no gene match: 1. The CDR3 is 14 residues long. CDR3 sequence reads: CASSPGTGTYEQYF. The CDR3 DNA reads TGTGCCAGCTCACCAGGGACAGGGACCTACGAGCAGTACTTC.

In this sample, this clone turned up a few times. The chain uses TRBV19 and TRBJ2-1; 10 positions match TRBD1. The CDR3 spans 14 residues. Germline CDR1 and CDR2: LNHDA and SQIVND (reference sequence). V shed 4 bases, J shed 8 bases, and the junction held 5 bases outside the gene matches. The DNA of the CDR3 is TGTGCCAGTAGTAAGGGACAGGGGATCCATGAGCAGTTCTTC. Translated: CASSKGQGIHEQFF. The complete variable domain, with remaining parts taken from reference TRBV19 and TRBJ2-1, reads DGGITQSPKYLFRKEGQNVTLSCEQNLNHDAMYWYRQDPGQGLRLIYYSQIVNDFQKGDIAEGYSVSREKKESFPLTVTSAQKNPTAFYLCASSKGQGIHEQFFGPGTRLTVL.

This clone was found a few times. V is TRBV30 and J is TRBJ2-1; 7 nucleotides agree with TRBD2. CDR3 size: 16 residues. The V gene end was trimmed by 0 bases and the J gene end by 9 bases; junction bases not matched to a gene: 14. CDR1 and CDR2 from the germline V gene are GTSNPN and SVGIG (reference sequence). The CDR3 loop is CAWSVRGGSLMGEQFF. The CDR3 DNA follows: TGTGCCTGGAGTGTTCGGGGCGGGAGCCTAATGGGTGAGCAGTTCTTC.

The gene calls are TRBV9 and TRBJ2-5, with TRBD2 matching over 11 bases. Unmatched junction bases numbered 9, after V lost 0 bases and J lost 5 bases. Per the germline V gene, CDR1 is SGDLS and CDR2 is YYNGEE. The CDR3 consists of 17 residues. The CDR3 loop is CASSVGNSGGARETQYF. The CDR3 region has the DNA TGTGCCAGCAGCGTAGGGAATAGCGGGGGGGCCCGGGAGACCCAGTACTTC.

The chain combines TRBV4-3 with TRBJ1-1; TRBD1 is a possible D gene (5 bases). The CDR3 extends over 16 amino acids. The V end lost 4 bases, the J end lost 1 base, and 16 bases lay between the germline ends. Germline V CDR1 and CDR2: LGHNA, YSLEER. DNA of the CDR3: TGCGCCAGCAGCCCTCAGGGAACGGATGGGAACACTGAAGCTTTCTTT. Protein sequence: CASSPQGTDGNTEAFF.

This clone was detected a few times. This chain links TRBV10-3 with TRBJ2-1; TRBD2 is a possible D gene (6 bases). Per the germline V gene, CDR1 is ENHRY and CDR2 is SYGVKD. The CDR3 runs to 13 residues. V gave up 9 bases and J gave up 4 bases, with 13 bases separating them. The CDR3 reads CAIRSGSYNEQFF. The CDR3 DNA is TGTGCCATACGTAGCGGTTCGTACAATGAGCAGTTCTTC.

For the CDR3, the DNA is TGTGCCAGCAGCTCCTCCCTCGGTTCCTACGAGCAGTACTTC. It encodes CASSSSLGSYEQYF. The gene calls are TRBV13 and TRBJ2-7; D is ambiguous. Trimming shortened V by 4 bases and J by 1 base, and 11 bases separated the two germline ends. Per the germline V gene, CDR1 is PRHDT and CDR2 is FYEKMQ (reference sequence). CDR3 length: 14 residues.

This clone came up a few times. CDR3 coding DNA: TGCAGCGTTGAAGTAGCGGGCTCCTACAATGAGCAGTTCTTC. Amino acids: CSVEVAGSYNEQFF. The chain links TRBV29-1 to TRBJ2-1; 7 bases align to TRBD2. After removal of 1 base from V and 0 bases from J, the junction contained 0 bases not matched to a gene. CDR1 is SQVTM, CDR2 ANQGSEA, per germline. CDR3 size: 14 residues.

The chain is built from TRBV7-3 and TRBJ1-1; TRBD1 is a possible D gene (5 bases). Trimming took 0 bases from V and 1 from J, leaving 18 bases between them. Germline lookup yields CDR1 SGHTA and CDR2 FQGTGA. The CDR3 extends over 18 amino acids. In DNA form, the CDR3 reads TGTGCCAGCAGCTTAACGGCAGGGCTGTTTTTCGGGAACACTGAAGCTTTCTTT. Translating it yields CASSLTAGLFFGNTEAFF.

This clone was observed a handful of times. The rearrangement uses TRBV2 and TRBJ2-6; 11 bases match TRBD1. Losses at the gene ends were 6 bases for V and 0 bases for J; bases not matched to a gene: 4. The CDR3 runs to 17 residues. Germline CDR1 reads SNHLY; CDR2 reads FYNNEI. The CDR3 bases are TGTGCCAGCAGCGGAGGGACAGGGGGCTCTGGGGCCAACGTCCTGACTTTC. It encodes CASSGGTGGSGANVLTF.

This clone has only a few counts. The CDR3 region has the DNA TGTGCCAGCTCACCGGGAGACAATCAGCCCCAGCATTTT. It translates to CASSPGDNQPQHF. The rearrangement links TRBV18 to TRBJ1-5; D remains ambiguous. The CDR3 covers 13 residues. In germline, CDR1 is KGHSH, CDR2 LQKENI. V was cut by 3 bases and J by 3 bases, with 6 bases left in between.

The V gene is TRBV19, the J gene TRBJ1-5; 7 nucleotides agree with TRBD1. In germline, CDR1 is LNHDA, CDR2 SQIVND (reference sequence). Trimming removed 5 bases from V and 4 bases from J; junction bases left unmatched: 8. The CDR3 length is 15 residues. The CDR3 DNA is TGTGCCAGTAGTGGAAGGCAGGGGGAAAATCAGCCCCAGCATTTT. Translated, it gives CASSGRQGENQPQHF. Complete variable domain (other parts from reference TRBV19 and TRBJ1-5): DGGITQSPKYLFRKEGQNVTLSCEQNLNHDAMYWYRQDPGQGLRLIYYSQIVNDFQKGDIAEGYSVSREKKESFPLTVTSAQKNPTAFYLCASSGRQGENQPQHFGDGTRLSIL.

The CDR3 spells CASSFGGSLGNEQFF. The CDR3 nucleotides are TGTGCCAGCAGCTTCGGCGGGAGTCTAGGGAATGAGCAGTTCTTC. The chain recombines TRBV7-2 with TRBJ2-1; the match to TRBD2 covers 7 bases. Trimming took 3 bases from V and 7 from J; bases not matched to a gene: 9. CDR1 and CDR2 (germline): SGHTA, FQGNSA. The CDR3 has 15 residues.

The J gene is TRBJ1-4, the V gene TRBV6-6; D is possibly TRBD1 (5 bases). Trimming removed 2 bases at V and 8 bases at J, with 15 bases between. This CDR3 is built from 15 residues. Per the germline V gene, CDR1 is MNHNY and CDR2 is SVGAGI (reference sequence). The DNA of the CDR3 is TGTGCCAGCAGTTACAAGACAGCAGAGTCGGAAAAACTGTTTTTT. This encodes CASSYKTAESEKLFF.

The chain couples TRBV5-1 to TRBJ2-7, with TRBD1 matching over 7 bases. Germline CDR1 reads SGHRS; CDR2 reads YFSETQ. The V segment lost 5 bases and the J segment 4 bases; nucleotides outside the gene matches: 12. The CDR3 totals 15 residues. CDR3 loop: CASSIPGQLVYEQYF. Written as DNA, the CDR3 is TGCGCCAGCAGTATTCCGGGACAGCTAGTTTACGAGCAGTACTTC.

This rearrangement joins TRBV25-1 to TRBJ1-5, with D possibly TRBD1 on 6 matching bases. The CDR3 spans 15 residues. The V gene's germline CDR1 is MGHDK and CDR2 SYGVNS. The V and J ends lost 2 bases and 1 base respectively, with 9 bases between them. CDR3 in DNA: TGTGCCAGCAGTGAAGGGACATCGAGCAATCAGCCCCAGCATTTT. Its protein product is CASSEGTSSNQPQHF.

This clone came up a few times. Other DNA sequences in this specimen translate into the identical CDR3. The rearrangement links TRBV7-9 to TRBJ2-7; 11 bases align to TRBD1. This CDR3 region has 15 residues. Germline CDR1 is SEHNR and CDR2 is FQNEAQ (reference sequence). V was clipped by 5 bases and J by 2 bases; unmatched bases: 5. The CDR3 DNA follows: TGTGCCAGCAGCACCCCGGGACAGGGGGCCTACGAGCAGTACTTC. Translating gives CASSTPGQGAYEQYF.

Only a few counts were recorded for this clone. V and J are TRBV2 and TRBJ2-7; D is perhaps TRBD1 (6 bases). Trimming removed 8 bases from V and 0 bases from J, with 17 bases in between. This CDR3 has 15 amino acids. Germline-derived CDR1 and CDR2 are SNHLY and FYNNEI. The CDR3 nucleotides are TGTGCCAGCTCTTCCCCGGACAGCGGCTCCTACGAGCAGTACTTC. Its protein product is CASSSPDSGSYEQYF.

There are a few counts of this clone. The chain uses TRBV10-3 and TRBJ1-1; the D gene is possibly TRBD1 (5 bases). The CDR3 extends over 13 amino acids. CDR1 and CDR2 from the germline V gene are ENHRY and SYGVKD. With 7 bases removed from V and 0 bases from J, the gap between germline ends came to 9 bases. CDR3 bases: TGTGCCATCAAAAGGGACTTGAACACTGAAGCTTTCTTT. Its translation: CAIKRDLNTEAFF.

The chain joins TRBV7-2 to TRBJ2-7; D is uncertain. Germline loops: CDR1 SGHTA, CDR2 FQGNSA. Trimming pared 3 bases from V and 5 bases from J, leaving 5 bases between. This CDR3 region has 11 residues. This CDR3 is CASSLFNEQYF. DNA for the CDR3: TGTGCCAGCAGCTTGTTCAACGAGCAGTACTTC.

The chain uses TRBV19 and TRBJ2-3, with D perhaps matching TRBD1 (6 bases). Germline CDR1 LNHDA, CDR2 SQIVND (reference sequence). CDR3 length equals 15 residues. Between the trimmed V and J ends, which lost 9 bases and 3 bases, there was a span of 19 bases. CDR3 DNA sequence: TGTGCCAGCACTTACGCAGGGGCCCAGACAGATACGCAGTATTTT. It yields the protein CASTYAGAQTDTQYF. Combining the CDR3 with reference TRBV19 and TRBJ2-3 gives the whole variable domain DGGITQSPKYLFRKEGQNVTLSCEQNLNHDAMYWYRQDPGQGLRLIYYSQIVNDFQKGDIAEGYSVSREKKESFPLTVTSAQKNPTAFYLCASTYAGAQTDTQYFGPGTRLTVL.

This clone was detected only a few times. This rearrangement joins TRBV29-1 to TRBJ1-5; maybe TRBD1 (5 bases). Trimming left V 4 bases short and J 5 bases short, with 9 bases between. Germline assignment: CDR1 SQVTM and CDR2 ANQGSEA. This CDR3 region has 12 residues. The CDR3 bases are TGCAGCGTTGGGGAAGGGGATCAGCCCCAGCATTTT. This encodes CSVGEGDQPQHF.

This clone showed up just a few times. The chain uses TRBV5-1 and TRBJ1-1; 7 bases are shared with TRBD1. The CDR3 loop spans 16 amino acids. Losses at the gene ends were 4 bases for V and 2 bases for J; bases not matched to a gene: 11. Germline V CDR1 and CDR2: SGHRS, YFSETQ. CDR3 bases: TGCGCCAGCAGCCAGAGACCCGGGACAGCAAACACTGAAGCTTTCTTT. Translating it yields CASSQRPGTANTEAFF.

This rearrangement joins TRBV30 to TRBJ1-6; D is uncertain. Germline V gives CDR1 GTSNPN, CDR2 SVGIG (reference sequence). The V gene lost 5 bases and the J gene lost 6 bases, with 8 bases spanning the gap. CDR3 length: 12 residues. CDR3 nucleotide sequence: TGTGCCTGGCGGGTTACTAATTCACCCCTCCACTTT. Amino acid sequence: CAWRVTNSPLHF.

The chain has TRBV2 and TRBJ1-5, with a weak D call TRBD1 (5 bases). Trimming stripped 6 bases from V and 12 bases from J, with 18 bases between. Germline lookup yields CDR1 SNHLY and CDR2 FYNNEI. The CDR3 contains 13 residues. CDR3 amino acids: CASRDRQWANQHF. CDR3 coding DNA: TGTGCCAGCAGAGACCGACAGTGGGCGAACCAGCATTTT.

This clone was found a few times. The chain combines TRBV7-9 with TRBJ2-3; TRBD1 matches at 9 bases. Per germline, CDR1 SEHNR and CDR2 FQNEAQ (reference sequence). The ends lost 5 bases at V and 6 bases at J; junction bases unmatched: 6. The CDR3 covers 14 residues. CDR3 protein: CASSPGQGLDTQYF. DNA for the CDR3: TGTGCCAGCAGCCCCGGACAGGGGTTGGATACGCAGTATTTT.

This chain connects TRBV2 to TRBJ2-3; maybe TRBD1 (7 bases). CDR3 length equals 16 residues. V was trimmed by 7 bases and J by 5 bases, leaving 22 bases between them. Germline CDR1 is SNHLY and CDR2 is FYNNEI. The CDR3 loop reads CASTPRGAGGGDTQYF. The CDR3 DNA reads as TGTGCCAGCACTCCGAGGGGGGCAGGGGGTGGAGATACGCAGTATTTT.

The V gene is TRBV2, the J gene TRBJ2-7; D may be TRBD1 (6 bases). V was trimmed by 4 bases and J by 2 bases, leaving 12 bases between them. The germline V gene encodes CDR1 SNHLY and CDR2 FYNNEI. The CDR3 length is 14 residues. CDR3 amino acids: CASSGPDSTYEQYF. The CDR3 DNA sequence: TGTGCCAGCAGTGGTCCGGACAGTACCTACGAGCAGTACTTC.

V is TRBV27 and J is TRBJ2-2, with TRBD2 matching over 7 bases. The germline CDR1 and CDR2 sequences are MNHEY and SMNVEV (reference sequence). This CDR3 comprises 17 residues. Germline trimming cut 2 bases from V and 4 bases from J; bases unmatched to any gene: 10. Written as DNA, the CDR3 is TGTGCCAGCAGTTTACCGCCCTGGGAGGGAACCACCGGGGAGCTGTTTTTT. It codes for CASSLPPWEGTTGELFF.

This clone was seen a few times. The rearrangement uses TRBV2 and TRBJ2-2; the D gene is possibly TRBD1 (6 bases). Trimming shortened V by 10 bases and J by 3 bases, and 9 bases separated the two germline ends. The CDR3 spans 12 residues. CDR1 and CDR2 from the germline V gene are SNHLY and FYNNEI. CDR3 region: CATSGDTGELFF. CDR3 in DNA: TGTGCCACCTCAGGGGACACCGGGGAGCTGTTTTTT.